This T cell receptor (beta chain) was captured in a study of control samples from healthy donors and cancer patients (dated by TCRdb to the early 2020s). Libraries were made using the immunoSEQ multiplex PCR assay. TCRdb obtained this table from immuneACCESS and retained in-frame rearrangements with V and J assigned. These tables miss some clones; where compared with another copy, unresolved V genes account for less than half of the shortfall, and the remainder is unexplained. The sample yields about 140,000 clones; about 90% were counted once. Of the sample, 5.5% to 7.5% falls within the top ten clones. As regards this clone: Its cognate antigen has yet to be identified. Base qualities are not recorded, but no much larger clone differs from it by a single base.

The CDR3 has 18 amino acids, counting the end cysteine and phenylalanine. Only CDR3 DNA remains: 54 bases, in frame from the first base. After removal of 4 bases from V and 12 bases from J, the junction retains 25 bases not matched to a gene. The germline V gene (reference sequence) specifies SGHKS as CDR1 and YYEKEE as CDR2. The receptor's source is a man between 18 and 29 years old in good health. Sequencing was performed on blood. The rearrangement joined TRBV5-5 to TRBJ2-7; 10 of the junction bases match TRBD2. In nucleotides, the sequence is TGTGCCAGCAGCCGGTCGATGGGACTAGCGAGTATCGGCCCGTTTCTGTACTTC. Its protein reads: CASSRSMGLASIGPFLYF.